The 8 T cell receptor beta chains below come from one sample, sequenced in a study of neurological immune-mediated disorders. In TCRdb, the 5' RACE reads were re-called with MiXCR into one record per CDR3 protein. Of approximately 30,000 distinct CDR3 sequences listed, roughly 13% are singletons. Sample time point: technical triplicate 2. Sequencing was performed on CD4+ T cells from blood. Receptors were obtained from a female donor with HTLV-1-associated myelopathy (HAM/TSP).

This clonotype was picked up many times. The chain has TRBV7-2 and TRBJ1-1; perhaps TRBD1 as D (5 bases). The V and J ends lost 2 bases and 5 bases respectively, with 9 bases between them. The CDR3 is 13 residues long. Germline V lookup: CDR1 SGHTA, CDR2 FQGNSA. Here the CDR3 reads CASSLQWGTEAFF. The CDR3 DNA reads as TGTGCCAGCAGCTTACAATGGGGGACTGAAGCTTTCTTT.

This clonotype was observed a handful of times. The chain employs TRBV11-3 and TRBJ2-1, with D possibly matching TRBD2 (6 bases). V gave up 0 bases and J gave up 3 bases, with 12 bases separating them. The CDR3 has 16 amino acids. Germline V gives CDR1 SGHNT, CDR2 YENEEA. Written as DNA, the CDR3 is TGTGCCAGCAGCTTAGATGGAGGCGGGAACTACAATGAGCAGTTCTTC. Translation gives CASSLDGGGNYNEQFF.

The sample holds many counts of this clonotype. The rearrangement joins TRBV20-1 to TRBJ2-7; D may be TRBD2 (6 bases). The CDR3 totals 14 residues. With 5 bases removed from V and 4 bases from J, the gap between germline ends came to 18 bases. Per germline, CDR1 DFQATT and CDR2 SNEGSKA (reference sequence). The CDR3 DNA sequence: TGCAGTGCTTTGGGGTTAGCGGCGCGATACGAGCAGTACTTC. Its protein is CSALGLAARYEQYF.

There are a few counts of this clonotype. The rearrangement uses TRBV19 and TRBJ2-1; TRBD2 agrees at 10 bases. V lost 4 bases, J lost 3 bases, and 3 bases stayed unmatched. Germline V lookup: CDR1 LNHDA, CDR2 SQIVND (reference sequence). CDR3 length: 15 residues. Written as DNA, the CDR3 is TGTGCCAGTAGTAGAGCGGGGGGGTTCTACAATGAGCAGTTCTTC. Amino acids: CASSRAGGFYNEQFF. The entire variable domain, with the rest obtained from reference TRBV19 and TRBJ2-1, is as follows: DGGITQSPKYLFRKEGQNVTLSCEQNLNHDAMYWYRQDPGQGLRLIYYSQIVNDFQKGDIAEGYSVSREKKESFPLTVTSAQKNPTAFYLCASSRAGGFYNEQFFGPGTRLTVL.

This clonotype was picked up many times. This rearrangement joins TRBV29-1 to TRBJ1-2; TRBD1 matches 7 bases. The germline CDR1 and CDR2 sequences are SQVTM and ANQGSEA. The CDR3 consists of 12 residues. J was trimmed by 8 bases and V by 2 bases; bases with no gene match: 5. The CDR3 bases are TGCAGCGTTGAAACGACAGGGTTGGGCTACACCTTC. Translation: CSVETTGLGYTF.

The V call is TRBV12-3 or TRBV12-4, the J call TRBJ2-5; possibly TRBD2 for D (7 bases). The V and J ends lost 2 bases and 2 bases respectively, with 9 bases between them. This CDR3 region has 14 residues. CDR3 DNA: TGTGCCAGCAGTTTAAGGGGGGGACAAGAGACCCAGTACTTC. Translated, it gives CASSLRGGQETQYF.

This clonotype was observed many times. As DNA, the CDR3 is TGCGCCAGCAGCCAAGGGATGGGGCCCTATGGCTACACCTTC. Protein product: CASSQGMGPYGYTF. The rearrangement uses TRBV4-3 and TRBJ1-2, with D possibly TRBD1 on 5 matching bases. From germline, CDR1 is LGHNA and CDR2 YSLEER. V was pared by 1 base and J by 4 bases, with 10 bases between. CDR3 length: 14 residues.

The chain links TRBV19 to TRBJ2-3; 9 bases are shared with TRBD1. Germline-derived CDR1 and CDR2 are LNHDA and SQIVND (reference sequence). The V and J ends lost 5 bases and 1 base, in that order; junction bases with no gene match: 4. The CDR3 extends over 15 amino acids. CDR3 loop: CASSPRDRGTDTQYF. The CDR3 nucleotides read TGTGCCAGTAGTCCCCGGGACAGGGGCACAGATACGCAGTATTTT.